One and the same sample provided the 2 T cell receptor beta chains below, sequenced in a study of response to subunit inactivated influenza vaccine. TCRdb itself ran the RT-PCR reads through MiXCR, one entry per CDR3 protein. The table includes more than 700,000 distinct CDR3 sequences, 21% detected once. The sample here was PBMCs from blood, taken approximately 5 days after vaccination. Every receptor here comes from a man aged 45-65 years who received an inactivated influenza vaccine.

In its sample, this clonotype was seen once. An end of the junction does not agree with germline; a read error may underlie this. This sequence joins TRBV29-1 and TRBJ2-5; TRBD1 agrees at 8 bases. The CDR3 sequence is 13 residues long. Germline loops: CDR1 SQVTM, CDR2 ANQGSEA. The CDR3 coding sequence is TGCAGCGTTGAAGACCGCACAGGGGGTCTAGGGGACTTC. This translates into CSVEDRTGGLGDF.

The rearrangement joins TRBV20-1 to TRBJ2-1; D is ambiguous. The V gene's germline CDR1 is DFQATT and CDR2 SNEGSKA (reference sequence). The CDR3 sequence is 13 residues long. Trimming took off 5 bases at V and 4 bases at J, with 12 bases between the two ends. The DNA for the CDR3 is TGCAGTGCTCTTAAGGGCCTATACAATGAGCAGTTCTTC. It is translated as CSALKGLYNEQFF.